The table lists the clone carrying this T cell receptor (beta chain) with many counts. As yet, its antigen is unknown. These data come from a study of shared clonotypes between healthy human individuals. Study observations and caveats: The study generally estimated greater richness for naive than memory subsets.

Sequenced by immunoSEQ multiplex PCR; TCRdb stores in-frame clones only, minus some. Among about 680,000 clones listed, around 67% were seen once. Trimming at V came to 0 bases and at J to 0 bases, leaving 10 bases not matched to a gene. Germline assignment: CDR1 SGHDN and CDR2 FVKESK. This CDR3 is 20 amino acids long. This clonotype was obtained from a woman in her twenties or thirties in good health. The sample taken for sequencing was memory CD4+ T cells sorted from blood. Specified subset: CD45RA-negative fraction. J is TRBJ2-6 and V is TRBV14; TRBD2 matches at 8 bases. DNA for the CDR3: TGTGCCAGCAGCCAAGATCGGCCCGGGGGGGAGTACTCTGGGGCCAACGTCCTGACTTTC. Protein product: CASSQDRPGGEYSGANVLTF.